The present T cell receptor beta chain was sequenced within a study of shared clonotypes between healthy human individuals. Losses at the gene ends were 4 bases for V and 4 bases for J; bases not matched to a gene: 10. This CDR3 has 16 amino acids. CDR1 and CDR2 (germline): SGHTA, FQGNSA. Repertoires were generated with immunoSEQ multiplex PCR, while TCRdb's copy carries only in-frame clones and drops some. The data contain some 550,000 clones, around 97% of them singletons. J is TRBJ1-5 and V is TRBV7-2; 7 positions agree with TRBD1. The TCR originated in a woman aged 25 to 39 in good health. Sequenced material: naive CD4+ T cells sorted from blood. Subset noted: CD45RA+ positively selected. The chain's CDR3 is CASSSPTGVGNQPQHF. CDR3 in DNA: TGTGCCAGCAGCTCCCCTACAGGGGTTGGGAATCAGCCCCAGCATTTT.